The source of this T cell receptor (beta chain) is a study of T cell responses to AZD1222 COVID-19 vaccine. Findings and caveats of the study: Possibly, clonal diversity was underestimated; donors were largely white British and included more females. Following two doses of AZD1222, Spike-specific TCR breadth and depth rose. Samples come after the peak T cell response, not at day 14. Baseline antibody screening turned up just six seropositive AZD1222 recipients.

Profiling relied on immunoSEQ multiplex PCR, and the TCRdb table lists in-frame clones only, not all of them. The table records some 200,000 clones, approximately 92% of them present only once. Regarding this clone: Its antigen is unidentified.

The source of this sequence is an adult who received the MenACWY meningococcal vaccine as a control. Sequencing used peripheral blood, obtained 28 days after the second dose of the MenACWY control vaccine.

Here the CDR3 DNA reads TGTGCCAGCAGCTTTCTCGGGGGTCATCCAACTGGAAACACCATATATTTT. It encodes CASSFLGGHPTGNTIYF. The rearrangement links TRBV7-2 to TRBJ1-3; D perhaps matches TRBD1 (5 bases). Germline V gene lookup returns CDR1 SGHTA and CDR2 FQGNSA. V lost 3 bases and J 2 bases, leaving 17 bases between the germline ends. The CDR3 consists of 17 residues.